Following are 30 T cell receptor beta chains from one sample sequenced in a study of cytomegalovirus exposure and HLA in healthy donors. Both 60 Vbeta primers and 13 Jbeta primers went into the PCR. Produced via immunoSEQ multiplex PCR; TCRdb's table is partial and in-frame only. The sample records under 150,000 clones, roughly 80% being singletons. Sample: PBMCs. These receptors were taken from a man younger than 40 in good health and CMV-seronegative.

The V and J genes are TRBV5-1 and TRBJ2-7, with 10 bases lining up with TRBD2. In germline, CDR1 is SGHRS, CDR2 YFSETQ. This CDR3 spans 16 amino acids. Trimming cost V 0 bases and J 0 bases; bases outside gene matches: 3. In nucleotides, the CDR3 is TGCGCCAGCAGCTTGGTTTTAGCGGGAGGCTCCTACGAGCAGTACTTC. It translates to CASSLVLAGGSYEQYF.

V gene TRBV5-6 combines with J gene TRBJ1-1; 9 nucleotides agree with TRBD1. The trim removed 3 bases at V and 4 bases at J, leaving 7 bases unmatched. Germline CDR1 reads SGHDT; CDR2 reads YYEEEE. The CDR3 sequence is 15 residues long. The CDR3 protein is CASSWTGARGTEAFF. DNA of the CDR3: TGTGCCAGCAGCTGGACAGGGGCCCGGGGCACTGAAGCTTTCTTT. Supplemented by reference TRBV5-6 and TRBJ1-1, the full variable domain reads DAGVTQSPTHLIKTRGQQVTLRCSPKSGHDTVSWYQQALGQGPQFIFQYYEEEERQRGNFPDRFSGHQFPNYSSELNVNALLLGDSALYLCASSWTGARGTEAFFGQGTRLTVV.

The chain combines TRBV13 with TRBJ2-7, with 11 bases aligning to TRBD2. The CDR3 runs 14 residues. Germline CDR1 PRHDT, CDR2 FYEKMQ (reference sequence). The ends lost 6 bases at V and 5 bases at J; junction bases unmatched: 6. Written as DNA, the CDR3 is TGTGCCAGCAGATCTAGCGGGGGGCGGAACGAGCAGTACTTC. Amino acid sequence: CASRSSGGRNEQYF.

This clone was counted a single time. The CDR3 nucleotides are TGTGCCAGCATGCAGGGACAGCGGTACGAGCAGTACTTC. Translation gives CASMQGQRYEQYF. This chain joins TRBV2 and TRBJ2-5; TRBD1 agrees at 7 bases. The DNA end favors TRBJ2-7, so the J call may be wrong. Germline CDR1 reads SNHLY; CDR2 reads FYNNEI. The CDR3 covers 13 residues.

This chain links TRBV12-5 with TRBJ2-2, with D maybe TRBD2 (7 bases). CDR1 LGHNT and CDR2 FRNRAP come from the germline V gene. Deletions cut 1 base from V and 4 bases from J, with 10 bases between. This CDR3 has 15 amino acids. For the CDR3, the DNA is TGTGCTAGTGGTTTGGGCGGGGGCGGCACCGGGGAGCTGTTTTTT. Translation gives CASGLGGGGTGELFF. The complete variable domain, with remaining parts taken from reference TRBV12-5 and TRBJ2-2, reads DARVTQTPRHKVTEMGQEVTMRCQPILGHNTVFWYRQTMMQGLELLAYFRNRAPLDDSGMPKDRFSAEMPDATLATLKIQPSEPRDSAVYFCASGLGGGGTGELFFGEGSRLTVL.

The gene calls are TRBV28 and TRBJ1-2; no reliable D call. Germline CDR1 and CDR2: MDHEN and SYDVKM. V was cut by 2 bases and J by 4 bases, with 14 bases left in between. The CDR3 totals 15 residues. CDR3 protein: CASSLGLPKVYGYTF. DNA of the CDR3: TGTGCCAGCAGTTTAGGGCTACCTAAGGTCTATGGCTACACCTTC.

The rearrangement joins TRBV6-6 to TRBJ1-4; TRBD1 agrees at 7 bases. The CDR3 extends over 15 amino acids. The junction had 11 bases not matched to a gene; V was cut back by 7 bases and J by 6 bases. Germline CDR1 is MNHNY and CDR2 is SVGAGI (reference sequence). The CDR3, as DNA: TGTGCCAGCACGAAACCGACAGGGCTTGATGAAAAACTGTTTTTT. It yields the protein CASTKPTGLDEKLFF.

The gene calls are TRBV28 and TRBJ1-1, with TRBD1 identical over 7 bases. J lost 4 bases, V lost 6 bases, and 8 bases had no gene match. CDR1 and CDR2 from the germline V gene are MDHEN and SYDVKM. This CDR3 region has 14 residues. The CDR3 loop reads CASRATGKVTEAFF. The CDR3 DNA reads TGTGCCAGCAGGGCGACAGGGAAGGTCACTGAAGCTTTCTTT.

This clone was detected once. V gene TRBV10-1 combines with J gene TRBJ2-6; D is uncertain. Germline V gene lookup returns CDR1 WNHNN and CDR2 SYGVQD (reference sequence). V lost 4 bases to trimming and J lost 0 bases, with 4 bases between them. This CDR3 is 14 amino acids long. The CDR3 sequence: CASSVVSGANVLTF. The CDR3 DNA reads TGCGCCAGCAGTGTCGTCTCTGGGGCCAACGTCCTGACTTTC.

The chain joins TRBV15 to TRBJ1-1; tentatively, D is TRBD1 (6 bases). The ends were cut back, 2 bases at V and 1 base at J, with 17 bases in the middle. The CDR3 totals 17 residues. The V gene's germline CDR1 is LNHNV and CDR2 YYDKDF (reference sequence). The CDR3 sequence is CATSRFIRTARNTEAFF. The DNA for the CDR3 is TGTGCCACCAGCAGATTTATCAGGACAGCGAGGAACACTGAAGCTTTCTTT.

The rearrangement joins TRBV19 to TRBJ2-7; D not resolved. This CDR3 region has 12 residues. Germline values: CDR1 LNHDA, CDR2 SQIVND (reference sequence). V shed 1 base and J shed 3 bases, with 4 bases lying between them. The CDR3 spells CASSIGGYEQYF. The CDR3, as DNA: TGTGCCAGTAGTATAGGAGGCTACGAGCAGTACTTC.

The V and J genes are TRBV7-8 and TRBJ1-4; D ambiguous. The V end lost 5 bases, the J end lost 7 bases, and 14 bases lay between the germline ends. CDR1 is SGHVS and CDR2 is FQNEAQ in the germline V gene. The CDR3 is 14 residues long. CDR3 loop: CASSPATSGEKLFF. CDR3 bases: TGTGCCAGCAGCCCCGCCACGAGCGGTGAAAAACTGTTTTTT.

CDR3 bases: TGTGCCAGCAGTTGGACAGGTAGCAGCTCCTACGAGCAGTACTTC. It specifies CASSWTGSSSYEQYF. The rearrangement joins TRBV27 to TRBJ2-7; 7 positions agree with TRBD1. The ends lost 4 bases at V and 0 bases at J; junction bases unmatched: 6. Germline CDR1 MNHEY, CDR2 SMNVEV (reference sequence). This CDR3 contains 15 residues.

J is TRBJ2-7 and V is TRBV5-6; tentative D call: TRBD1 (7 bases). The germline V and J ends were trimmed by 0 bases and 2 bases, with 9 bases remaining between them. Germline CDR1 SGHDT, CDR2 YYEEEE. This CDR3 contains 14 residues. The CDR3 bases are TGTGCCAGCAGCTTGGCCAGGGGGGCCTACGAGCAGTACTTC. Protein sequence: CASSLARGAYEQYF.

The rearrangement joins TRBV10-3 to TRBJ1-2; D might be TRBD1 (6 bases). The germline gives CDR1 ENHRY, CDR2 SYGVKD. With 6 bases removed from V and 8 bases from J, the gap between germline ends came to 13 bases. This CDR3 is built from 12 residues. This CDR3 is CAISRDMDGYTF. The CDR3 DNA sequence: TGTGCCATCAGCCGGGACATGGACGGCTACACCTTC.

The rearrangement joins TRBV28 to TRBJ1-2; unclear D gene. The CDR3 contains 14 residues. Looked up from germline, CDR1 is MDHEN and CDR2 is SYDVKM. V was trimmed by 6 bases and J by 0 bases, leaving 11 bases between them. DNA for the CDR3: TGTGCCAGCAGCACTACGGGGACTAACTATGGCTACACCTTC. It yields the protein CASSTTGTNYGYTF.

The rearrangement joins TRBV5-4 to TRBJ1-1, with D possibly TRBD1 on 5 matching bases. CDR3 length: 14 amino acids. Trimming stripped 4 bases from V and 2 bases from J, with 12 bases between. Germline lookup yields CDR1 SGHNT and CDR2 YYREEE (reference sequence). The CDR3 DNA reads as TGTGCCAGCAGCGAGGGACTTCAAAACACTGAAGCTTTCTTT. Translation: CASSEGLQNTEAFF.

CDR3 DNA sequence: TGCGCCAGCAGCTTTCAGGGAAACGACTACGAGCAGTACTTC. Translated: CASSFQGNDYEQYF. The chain employs TRBV5-1 and TRBJ2-7; a possible D gene is TRBD1 (5 bases). V lost 2 bases and J lost 3, with 12 bases in between. The CDR3 length is 14 residues. CDR1 and CDR2 (germline): SGHRS, YFSETQ.

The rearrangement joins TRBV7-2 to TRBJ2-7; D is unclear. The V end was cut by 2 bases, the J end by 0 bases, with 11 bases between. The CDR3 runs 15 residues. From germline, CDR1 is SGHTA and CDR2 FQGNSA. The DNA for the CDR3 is TGTGCCAGCAGCTTAAGCCCGGTAAGCTCCTACGAGCAGTACTTC. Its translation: CASSLSPVSSYEQYF.

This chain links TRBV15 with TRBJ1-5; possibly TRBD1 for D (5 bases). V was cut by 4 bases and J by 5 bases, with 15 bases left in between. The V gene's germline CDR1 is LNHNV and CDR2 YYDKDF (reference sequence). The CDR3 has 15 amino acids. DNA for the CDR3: TGTGCCACCAGCATTGTTCGGTCCAGGGATCAGCCCCAGCATTTT. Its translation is CATSIVRSRDQPQHF.

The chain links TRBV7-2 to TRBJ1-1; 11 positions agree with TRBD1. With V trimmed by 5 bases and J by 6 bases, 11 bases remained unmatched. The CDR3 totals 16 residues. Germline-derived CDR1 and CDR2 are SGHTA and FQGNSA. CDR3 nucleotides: TGTGCCAGCAGCATCAGGACAGGGGGCAGGGATGCTGAAGCTTTCTTT. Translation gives CASSIRTGGRDAEAFF.

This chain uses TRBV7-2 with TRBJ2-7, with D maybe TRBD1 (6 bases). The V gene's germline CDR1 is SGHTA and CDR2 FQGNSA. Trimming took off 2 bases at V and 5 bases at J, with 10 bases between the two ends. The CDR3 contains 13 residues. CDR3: CASSLSGGHEQYF. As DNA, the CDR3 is TGTGCCAGCAGCTTAAGTGGGGGCCACGAGCAGTACTTC.

The CDR3 sequence is CASRTPGQNGYTF. DNA of the CDR3: TGTGCCAGCAGAACCCCGGGACAGAATGGCTACACCTTC. This chain links TRBV7-2 with TRBJ1-2; 7 nucleotides line up with TRBD1. The germline V gene encodes CDR1 SGHTA and CDR2 FQGNSA. Germline trimming cut 6 bases from V and 6 bases from J; bases unmatched to any gene: 7. The CDR3 consists of 13 residues.

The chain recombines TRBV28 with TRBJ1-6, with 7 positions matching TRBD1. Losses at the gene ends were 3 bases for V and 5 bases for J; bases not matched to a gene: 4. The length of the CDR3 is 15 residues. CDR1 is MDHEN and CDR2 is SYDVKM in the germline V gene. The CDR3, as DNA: TGTGCCAGCAGTTTCGGGACAGCCAATAATTCACCCCTCCACTTT. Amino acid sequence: CASSFGTANNSPLHF. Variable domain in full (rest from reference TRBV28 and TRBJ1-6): DVKVTQSSRYLVKRTGEKVFLECVQDMDHENMFWYRQDPGLGLRLIYFSYDVKMKEKGDIPEGYSVSREKKERFSLILESASTNQTSMYLCASSFGTANNSPLHFGNGTRLTVT.

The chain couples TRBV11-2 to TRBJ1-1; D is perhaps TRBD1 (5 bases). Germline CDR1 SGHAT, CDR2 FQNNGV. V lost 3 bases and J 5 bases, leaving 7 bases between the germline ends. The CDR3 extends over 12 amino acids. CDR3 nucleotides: TGTGCCAGCAGCTTCAAGGGGACTGAAGCTTTCTTT. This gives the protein CASSFKGTEAFF.

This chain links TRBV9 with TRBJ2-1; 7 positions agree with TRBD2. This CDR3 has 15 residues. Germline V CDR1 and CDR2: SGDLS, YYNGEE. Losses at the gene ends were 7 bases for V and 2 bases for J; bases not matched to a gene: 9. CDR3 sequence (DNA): TGTGCCAGCGCATCCCGGGGGGTCGCCTACAATGAGCAGTTCTTC. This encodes CASASRGVAYNEQFF.

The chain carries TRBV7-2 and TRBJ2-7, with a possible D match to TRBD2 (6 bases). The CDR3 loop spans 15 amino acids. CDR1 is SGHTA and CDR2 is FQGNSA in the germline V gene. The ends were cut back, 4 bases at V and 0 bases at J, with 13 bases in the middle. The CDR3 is CASSSQLASSYEQYF. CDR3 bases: TGTGCCAGCAGCTCTCAACTAGCCAGCTCCTACGAGCAGTACTTC.

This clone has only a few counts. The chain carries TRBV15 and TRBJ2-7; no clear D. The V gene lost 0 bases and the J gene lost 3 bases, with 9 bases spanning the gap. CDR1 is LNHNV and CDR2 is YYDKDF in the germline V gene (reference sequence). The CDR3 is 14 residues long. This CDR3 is CATSRDSHLYEQYF. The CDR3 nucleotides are TGTGCCACCAGCAGAGATTCACACCTCTACGAGCAGTACTTC.

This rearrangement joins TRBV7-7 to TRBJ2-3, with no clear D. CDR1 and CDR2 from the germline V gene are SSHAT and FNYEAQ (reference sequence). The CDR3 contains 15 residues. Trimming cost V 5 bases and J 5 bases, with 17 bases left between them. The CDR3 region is CASSPGVVRQDTQYF. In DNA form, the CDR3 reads TGTGCCAGCAGCCCCGGTGTGGTGCGGCAAGATACGCAGTATTTT.

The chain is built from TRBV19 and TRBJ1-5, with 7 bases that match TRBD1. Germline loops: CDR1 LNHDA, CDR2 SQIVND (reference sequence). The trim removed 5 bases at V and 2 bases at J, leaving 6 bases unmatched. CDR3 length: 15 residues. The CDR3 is CASSLLGQGNQPQHF. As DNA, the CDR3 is TGTGCCAGTAGTCTCCTCGGACAGGGCAATCAGCCCCAGCATTTT.